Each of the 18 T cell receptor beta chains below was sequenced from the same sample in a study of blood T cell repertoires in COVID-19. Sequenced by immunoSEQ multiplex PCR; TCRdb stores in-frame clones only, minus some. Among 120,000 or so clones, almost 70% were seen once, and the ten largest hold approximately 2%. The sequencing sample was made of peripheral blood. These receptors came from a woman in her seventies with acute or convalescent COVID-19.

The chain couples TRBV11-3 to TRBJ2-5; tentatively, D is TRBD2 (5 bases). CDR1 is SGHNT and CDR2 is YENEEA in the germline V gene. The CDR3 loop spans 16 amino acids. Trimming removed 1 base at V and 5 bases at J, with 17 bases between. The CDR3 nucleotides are TGTGCCAGCAGCTTAGGGTCGGCGACGAGCGGTGAGACCCAGTACTTC. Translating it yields CASSLGSATSGETQYF.

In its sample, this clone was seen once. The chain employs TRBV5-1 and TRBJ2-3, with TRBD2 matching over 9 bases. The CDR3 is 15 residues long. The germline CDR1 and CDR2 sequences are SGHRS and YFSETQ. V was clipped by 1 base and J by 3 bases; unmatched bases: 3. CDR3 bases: TGCGCCAGCAGCTTGCTAACTAGCGGGACAGATACGCAGTATTTT. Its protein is CASSLLTSGTDTQYF.

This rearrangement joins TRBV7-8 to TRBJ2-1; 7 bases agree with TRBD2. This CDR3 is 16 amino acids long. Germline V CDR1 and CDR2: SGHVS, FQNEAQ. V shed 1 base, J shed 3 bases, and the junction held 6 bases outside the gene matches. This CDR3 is CASSLGWGGSYNEQFF. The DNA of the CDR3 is TGTGCCAGCAGCTTAGGTTGGGGCGGGAGCTACAATGAGCAGTTCTTC. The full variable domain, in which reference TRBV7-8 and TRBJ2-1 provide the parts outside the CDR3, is GAGVSQSPRYKVAKRGQDVALRCDPISGHVSLFWYQQALGQGPEFLTYFQNEAQLDKSGLPSDRFFAERPEGSVSTLKIQRTQQEDSAVYLCASSLGWGGSYNEQFFGPGTRLTVL.

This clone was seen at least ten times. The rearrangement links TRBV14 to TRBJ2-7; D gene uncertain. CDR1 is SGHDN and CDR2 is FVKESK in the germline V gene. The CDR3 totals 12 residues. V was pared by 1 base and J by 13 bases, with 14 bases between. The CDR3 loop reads CASSQGLGARYF. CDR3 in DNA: TGTGCCAGCAGCCAAGGTTTGGGCGCCCGCTACTTC.

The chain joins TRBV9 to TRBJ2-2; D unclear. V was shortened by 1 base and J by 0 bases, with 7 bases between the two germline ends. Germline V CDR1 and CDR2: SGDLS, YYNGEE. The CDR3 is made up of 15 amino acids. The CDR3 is CASSVNLPNTGELFF. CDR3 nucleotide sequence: TGTGCCAGCAGCGTAAACCTACCGAACACCGGGGAGCTGTTTTTT.

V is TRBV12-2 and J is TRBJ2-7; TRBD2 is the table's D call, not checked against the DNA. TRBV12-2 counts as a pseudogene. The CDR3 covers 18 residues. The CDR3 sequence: CASRLALVVSGTLYEQYF. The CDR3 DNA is TGTGCAAGTCGCTTAGCGCTAGTAGTTAGCGGGACCCTCTACGAGCAGTACTTC.

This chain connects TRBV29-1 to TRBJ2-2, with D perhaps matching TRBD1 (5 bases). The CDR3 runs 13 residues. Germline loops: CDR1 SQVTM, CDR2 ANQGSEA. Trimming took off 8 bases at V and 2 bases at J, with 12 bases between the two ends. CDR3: CSITDRNTGELFF. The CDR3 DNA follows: TGCAGCATAACCGACAGAAACACCGGGGAGCTGTTTTTT.

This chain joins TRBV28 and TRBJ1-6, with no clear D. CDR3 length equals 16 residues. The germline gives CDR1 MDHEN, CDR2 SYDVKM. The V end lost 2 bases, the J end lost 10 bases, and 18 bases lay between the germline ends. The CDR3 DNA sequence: TGTGCCAGCAGTTTAGGAACCGGGAGGGTAATATCACCCCTCCACTTT. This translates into CASSLGTGRVISPLHF.

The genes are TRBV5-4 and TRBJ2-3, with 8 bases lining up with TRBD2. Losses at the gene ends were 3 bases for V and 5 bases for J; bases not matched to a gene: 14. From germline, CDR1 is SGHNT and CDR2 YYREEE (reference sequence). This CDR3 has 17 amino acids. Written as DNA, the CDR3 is TGTGCCAGCAGCTCGTTCCGGGCTAGCGGGTCGAGAGATACGCAGTATTTT. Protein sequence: CASSSFRASGSRDTQYF. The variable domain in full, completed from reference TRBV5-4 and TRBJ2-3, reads ETGVTQSPTHLIKTRGQQVTLRCSSQSGHNTVSWYQQALGQGPQFIFQYYREEENGRGNFPPRFSGLQFPNYSSELNVNALELDDSALYLCASSSFRASGSRDTQYFGPGTRLTVL.

The CDR3 loop is CAISPGSGNYGYTF. The CDR3 coding sequence is TGTGCCATCAGTCCGGGTTCAGGGAACTATGGCTACACCTTC. The rearrangement uses TRBV19 and TRBJ1-2; possible D gene TRBD1, 5 bases. Germline V CDR1 and CDR2: LNHDA, SQIVND (reference sequence). This CDR3 comprises 14 residues. V shed 10 bases and J shed 2 bases, with 17 bases lying between them.

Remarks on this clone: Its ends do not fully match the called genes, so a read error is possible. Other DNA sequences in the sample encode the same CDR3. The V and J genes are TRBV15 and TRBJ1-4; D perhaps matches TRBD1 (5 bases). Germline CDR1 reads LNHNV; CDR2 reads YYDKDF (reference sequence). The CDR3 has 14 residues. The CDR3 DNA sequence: TGCGCCACCAGCACCCTAGGGGTGCTTCAGGAACTGTTTTTT. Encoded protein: CATSTLGVLQELFF.

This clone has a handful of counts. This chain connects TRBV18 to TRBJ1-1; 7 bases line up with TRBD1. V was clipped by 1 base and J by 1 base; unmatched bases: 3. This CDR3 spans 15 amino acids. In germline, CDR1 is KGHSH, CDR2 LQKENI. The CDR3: CASSPRQGGNTEAFF. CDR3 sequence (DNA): TGTGCCAGCTCACCACGACAGGGCGGGAACACTGAAGCTTTCTTT. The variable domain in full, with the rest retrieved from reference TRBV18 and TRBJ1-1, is NAGVMQNPRHLVRRRGQEARLRCSPMKGHSHVYWYRQLPEEGLKFMVYLQKENIIDESGMPKERFSAEFPKEGPSILRIQQVVRGDSAAYFCASSPRQGGNTEAFFGQGTRLTVV.

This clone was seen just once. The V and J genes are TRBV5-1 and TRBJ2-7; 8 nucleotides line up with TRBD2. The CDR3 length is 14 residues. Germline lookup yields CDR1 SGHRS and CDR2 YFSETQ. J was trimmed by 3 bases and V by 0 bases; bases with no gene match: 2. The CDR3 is CASSLVREGYEQYF. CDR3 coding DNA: TGCGCCAGCAGCTTGGTTCGGGAGGGCTACGAGCAGTACTTC.

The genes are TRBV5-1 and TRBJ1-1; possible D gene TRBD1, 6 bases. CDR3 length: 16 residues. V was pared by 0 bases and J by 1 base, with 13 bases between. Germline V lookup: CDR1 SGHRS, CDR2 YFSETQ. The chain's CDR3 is CASSLAPKGQNTEAFF. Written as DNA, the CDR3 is TGCGCCAGCAGCTTGGCTCCCAAGGGACAGAACACTGAAGCTTTCTTT.

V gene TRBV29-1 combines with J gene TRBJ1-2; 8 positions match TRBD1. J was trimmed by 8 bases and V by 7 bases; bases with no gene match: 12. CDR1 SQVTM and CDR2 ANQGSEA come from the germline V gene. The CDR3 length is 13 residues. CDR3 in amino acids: CSARLGQGKGYTF. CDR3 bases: TGCAGCGCTCGACTCGGACAGGGTAAAGGCTACACCTTC.

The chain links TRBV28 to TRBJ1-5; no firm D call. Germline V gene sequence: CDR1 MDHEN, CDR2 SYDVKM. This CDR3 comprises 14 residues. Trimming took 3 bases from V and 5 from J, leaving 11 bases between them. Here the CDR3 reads CASSLAARHQPQHF. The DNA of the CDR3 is TGTGCCAGCAGTTTGGCAGCCAGGCATCAGCCCCAGCATTTT.

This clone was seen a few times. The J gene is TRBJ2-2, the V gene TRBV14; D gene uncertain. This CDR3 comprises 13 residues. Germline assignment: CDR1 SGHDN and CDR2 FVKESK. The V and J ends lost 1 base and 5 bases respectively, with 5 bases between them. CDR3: CASSQVPTGELFF. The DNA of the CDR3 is TGTGCCAGCAGCCAAGTTCCGACCGGGGAGCTGTTTTTT.

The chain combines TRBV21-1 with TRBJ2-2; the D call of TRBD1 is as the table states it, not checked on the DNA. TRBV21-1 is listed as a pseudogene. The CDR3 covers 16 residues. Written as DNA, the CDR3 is TGTGCCAGCAGCAAAAACGGCAGGACGAACACCGGGGAGCTGTTTTTT. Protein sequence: CASSKNGRTNTGELFF.